This record covers a single T cell receptor beta chain. This sample was taken from a study of blood T cell repertoires in COVID-19. Germline V gene sequence: CDR1 LGHNA, CDR2 YNFKEQ. The CDR3 runs to 13 residues. The V and J ends lost 1 base and 5 bases respectively, with 9 bases between them. The data were produced by immunoSEQ multiplex PCR, yet TCRdb's version contains in-frame clones alone and is incomplete. The table includes roughly 200,000 clones, 70% to 90% detected once. The TCR originated in a woman aged 40 to 50 who had recovered from COVID-19. J is TRBJ2-7 and V is TRBV4-2; D is undetermined. The sample comprised peripheral blood. For the CDR3, the DNA is TGTGCCAGCAGCCAAGTGCAGGATCACGAGCAGTACTTC. Translating gives CASSQVQDHEQYF.